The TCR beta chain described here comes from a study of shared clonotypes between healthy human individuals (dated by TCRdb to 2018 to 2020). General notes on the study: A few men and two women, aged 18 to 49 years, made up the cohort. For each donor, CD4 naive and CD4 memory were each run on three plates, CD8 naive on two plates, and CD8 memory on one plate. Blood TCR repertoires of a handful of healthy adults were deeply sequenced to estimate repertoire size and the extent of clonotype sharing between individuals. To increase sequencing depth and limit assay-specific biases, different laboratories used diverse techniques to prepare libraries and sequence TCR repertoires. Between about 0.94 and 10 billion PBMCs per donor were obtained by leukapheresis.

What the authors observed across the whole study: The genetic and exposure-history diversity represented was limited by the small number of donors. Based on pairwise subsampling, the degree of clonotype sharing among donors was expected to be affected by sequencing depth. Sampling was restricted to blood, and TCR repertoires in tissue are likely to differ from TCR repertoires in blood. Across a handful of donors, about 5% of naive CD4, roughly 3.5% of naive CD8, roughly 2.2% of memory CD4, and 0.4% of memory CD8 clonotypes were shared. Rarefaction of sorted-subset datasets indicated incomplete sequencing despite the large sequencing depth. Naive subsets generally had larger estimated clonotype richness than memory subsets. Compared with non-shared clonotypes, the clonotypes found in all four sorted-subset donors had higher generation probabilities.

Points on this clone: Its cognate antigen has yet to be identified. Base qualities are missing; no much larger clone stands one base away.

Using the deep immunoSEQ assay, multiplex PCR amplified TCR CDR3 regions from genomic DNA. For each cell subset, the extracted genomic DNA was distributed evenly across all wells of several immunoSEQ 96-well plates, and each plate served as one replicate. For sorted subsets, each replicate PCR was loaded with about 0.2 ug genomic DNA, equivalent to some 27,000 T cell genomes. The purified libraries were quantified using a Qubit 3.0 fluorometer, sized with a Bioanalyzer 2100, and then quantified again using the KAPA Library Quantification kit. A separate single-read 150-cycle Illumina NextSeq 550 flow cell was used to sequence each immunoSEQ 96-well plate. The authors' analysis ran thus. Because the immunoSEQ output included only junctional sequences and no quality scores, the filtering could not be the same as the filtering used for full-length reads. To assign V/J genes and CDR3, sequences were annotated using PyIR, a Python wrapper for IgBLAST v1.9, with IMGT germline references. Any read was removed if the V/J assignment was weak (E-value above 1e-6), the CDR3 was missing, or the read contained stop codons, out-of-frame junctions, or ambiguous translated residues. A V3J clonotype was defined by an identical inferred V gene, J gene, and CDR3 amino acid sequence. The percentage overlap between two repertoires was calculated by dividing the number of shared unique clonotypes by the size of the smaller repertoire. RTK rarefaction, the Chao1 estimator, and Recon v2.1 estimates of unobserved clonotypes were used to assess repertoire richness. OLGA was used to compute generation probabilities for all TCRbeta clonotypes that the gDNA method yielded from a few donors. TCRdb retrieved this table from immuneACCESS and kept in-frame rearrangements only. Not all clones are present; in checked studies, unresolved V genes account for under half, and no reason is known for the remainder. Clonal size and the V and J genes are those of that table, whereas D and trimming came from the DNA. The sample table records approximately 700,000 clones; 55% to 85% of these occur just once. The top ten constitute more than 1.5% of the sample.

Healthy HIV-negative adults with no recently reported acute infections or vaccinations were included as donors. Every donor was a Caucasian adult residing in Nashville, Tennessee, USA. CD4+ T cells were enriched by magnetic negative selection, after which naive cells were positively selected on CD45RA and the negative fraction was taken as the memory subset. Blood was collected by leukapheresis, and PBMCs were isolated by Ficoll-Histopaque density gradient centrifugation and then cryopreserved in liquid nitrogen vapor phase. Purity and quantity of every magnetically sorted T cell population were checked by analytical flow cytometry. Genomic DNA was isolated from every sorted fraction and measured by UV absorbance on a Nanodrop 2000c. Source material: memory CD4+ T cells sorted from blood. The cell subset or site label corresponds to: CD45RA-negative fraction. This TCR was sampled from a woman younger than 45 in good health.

The CDR3 reads as follows: CSALTSGRNNEQFF. The nucleotide sequence reads as follows: TGCAGCGCCCTGACTAGCGGGAGGAACAATGAGCAGTTCTTC. The sequence is built from TRBV29-1 and TRBJ2-1; TRBD2 agrees with 13 junctional bases. CDR3 length: 14 amino acids, cysteine to phenylalanine. The entry retains the CDR3 DNA only, 42 bases that are in frame from base 1. The germline V gene sets CDR1 to SQVTM and CDR2 to ANQGSEA. Trimming leaves V shorter by 7 bases and J shorter by 5 bases, with the junction holding 5 bases beyond the gene matches.